This section outlines one T cell receptor beta chain sequence together with its context. Sequenced by immunoSEQ multiplex PCR; TCRdb stores in-frame clones only, minus some. The sample consists of over 60,000 clones, roughly 90% of them appearing once. These data are taken from a study of blood T cell repertoires in COVID-19. Overall study: COVID-19 samples collected from the United States, Italy and Spain covered acute and convalescent phases.

The ends were cut back, 7 bases at V and 7 bases at J, with 12 bases in the middle. CDR3 length: 13 amino acids. Germline assignment: CDR1 SGHRS and CDR2 YFSETQ. Material for sequencing was peripheral blood. The clonotype was recovered from a man between 60 and 70 years old with acute or convalescent COVID-19. The chain recombines TRBV5-1 with TRBJ1-6; D may be TRBD1 (5 bases). The CDR3 is CASSMGLNSPLHF. The DNA of the CDR3 is TGCGCCAGCTCTATGGGGCTCAATTCACCCCTCCACTTT.